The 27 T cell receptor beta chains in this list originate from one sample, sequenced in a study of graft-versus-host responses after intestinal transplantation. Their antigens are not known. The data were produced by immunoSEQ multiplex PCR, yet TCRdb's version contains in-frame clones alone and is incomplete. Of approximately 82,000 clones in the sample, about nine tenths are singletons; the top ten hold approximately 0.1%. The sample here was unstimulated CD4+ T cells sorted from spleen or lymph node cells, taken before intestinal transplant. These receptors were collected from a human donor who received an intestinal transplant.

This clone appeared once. CDR3: CATSSVGAGGYTF. The CDR3 nucleotides are TGTGCCACCAGCAGTGTAGGGGCGGGAGGCTACACCTTC. V usage is TRBV15 and J usage is TRBJ1-2, with TRBD1 as a possible D gene (5 bases). The CDR3 loop spans 13 amino acids. Trimming removed 3 bases from V and 8 bases from J, with 13 bases in between. Per the germline V gene, CDR1 is LNHNV and CDR2 is YYDKDF (reference sequence).

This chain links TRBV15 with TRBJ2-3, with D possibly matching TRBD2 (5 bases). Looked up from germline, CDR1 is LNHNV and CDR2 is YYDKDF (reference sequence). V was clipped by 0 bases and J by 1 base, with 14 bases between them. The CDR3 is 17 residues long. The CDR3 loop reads CATSRDTPYGGTDTQYF. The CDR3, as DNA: TGTGCCACCAGCAGAGATACCCCGTACGGGGGCACAGATACGCAGTATTTT.

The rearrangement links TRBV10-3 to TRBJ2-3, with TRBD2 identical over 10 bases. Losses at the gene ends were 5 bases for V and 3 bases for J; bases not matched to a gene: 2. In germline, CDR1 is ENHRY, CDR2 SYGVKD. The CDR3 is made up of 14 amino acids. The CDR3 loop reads CAISQRGGTDTQYF. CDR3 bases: TGTGCCATCAGTCAGCGGGGGGGAACAGATACGCAGTATTTT.

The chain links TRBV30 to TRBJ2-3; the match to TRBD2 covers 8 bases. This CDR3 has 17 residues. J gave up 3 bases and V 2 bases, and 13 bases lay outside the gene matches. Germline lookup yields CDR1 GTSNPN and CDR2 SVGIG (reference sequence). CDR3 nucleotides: TGTGCCTGGAGTCGAACTTTAATCGGGGGGGAGACAGATACGCAGTATTTT. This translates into CAWSRTLIGGETDTQYF.

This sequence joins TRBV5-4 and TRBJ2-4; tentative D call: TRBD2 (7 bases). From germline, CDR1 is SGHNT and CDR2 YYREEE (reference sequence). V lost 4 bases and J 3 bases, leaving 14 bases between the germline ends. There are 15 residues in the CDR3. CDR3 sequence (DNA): TGTGCCAGCAGCCCCGGCGGGGGCGTCAAAAACATTCAGTACTTC. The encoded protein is CASSPGGGVKNIQYF.

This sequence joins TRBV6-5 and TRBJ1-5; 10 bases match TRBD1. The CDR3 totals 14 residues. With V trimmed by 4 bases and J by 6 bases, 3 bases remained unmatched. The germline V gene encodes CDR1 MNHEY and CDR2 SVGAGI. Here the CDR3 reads CASSCRDRGQPQHF. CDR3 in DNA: TGTGCCAGCAGTTGCCGGGACAGGGGTCAGCCCCAGCATTTT.

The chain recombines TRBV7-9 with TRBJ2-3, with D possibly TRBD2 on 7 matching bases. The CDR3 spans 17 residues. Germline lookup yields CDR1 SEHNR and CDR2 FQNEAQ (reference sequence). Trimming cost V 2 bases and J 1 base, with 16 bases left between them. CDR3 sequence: CASSLRLGGGGTDTQYF. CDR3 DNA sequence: TGTGCCAGCAGCTTACGCTTAGGGGGGGGCGGCACAGATACGCAGTATTTT.

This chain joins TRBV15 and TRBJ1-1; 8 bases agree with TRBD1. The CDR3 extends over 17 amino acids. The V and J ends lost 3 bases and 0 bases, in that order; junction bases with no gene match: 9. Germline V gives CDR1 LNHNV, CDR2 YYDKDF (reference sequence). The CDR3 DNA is TGTGCCACCAGCAGGCACAGGGGGAGGTATTTGAACACTGAAGCTTTCTTT. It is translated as CATSRHRGRYLNTEAFF.

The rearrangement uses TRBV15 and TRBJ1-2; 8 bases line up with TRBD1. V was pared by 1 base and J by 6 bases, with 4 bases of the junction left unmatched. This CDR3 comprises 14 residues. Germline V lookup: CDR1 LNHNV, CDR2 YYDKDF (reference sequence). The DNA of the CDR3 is TGTGCCACCAGCAGAGCAGGGGGCGCGGATGGCTACACCTTC. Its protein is CATSRAGGADGYTF.

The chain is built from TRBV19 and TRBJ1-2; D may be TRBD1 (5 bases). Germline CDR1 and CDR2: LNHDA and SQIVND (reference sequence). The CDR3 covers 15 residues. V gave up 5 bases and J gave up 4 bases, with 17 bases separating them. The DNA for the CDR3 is TGTGCCAGTAGTGCCCAGGGTGCGTCTGGCTATGGCTACACCTTC. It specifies CASSAQGASGYGYTF. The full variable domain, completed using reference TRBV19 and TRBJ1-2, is DGGITQSPKYLFRKEGQNVTLSCEQNLNHDAMYWYRQDPGQGLRLIYYSQIVNDFQKGDIAEGYSVSREKKESFPLTVTSAQKNPTAFYLCASSAQGASGYGYTFGSGTRLTVV.

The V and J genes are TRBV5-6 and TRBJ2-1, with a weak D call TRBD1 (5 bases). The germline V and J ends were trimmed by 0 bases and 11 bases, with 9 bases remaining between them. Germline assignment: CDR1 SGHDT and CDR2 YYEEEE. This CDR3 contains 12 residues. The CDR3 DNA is TGTGCCAGCAGCTTGGCCACAGGCCAGCAGTTCTTC. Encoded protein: CASSLATGQQFF.

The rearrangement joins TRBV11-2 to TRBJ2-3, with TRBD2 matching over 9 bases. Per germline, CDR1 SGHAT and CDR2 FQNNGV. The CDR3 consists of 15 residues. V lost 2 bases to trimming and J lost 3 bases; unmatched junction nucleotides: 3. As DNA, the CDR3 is TGTGCCAGCAGCTTACAGCTAGCGGGGACAGATACGCAGTATTTT. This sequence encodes CASSLQLAGTDTQYF.

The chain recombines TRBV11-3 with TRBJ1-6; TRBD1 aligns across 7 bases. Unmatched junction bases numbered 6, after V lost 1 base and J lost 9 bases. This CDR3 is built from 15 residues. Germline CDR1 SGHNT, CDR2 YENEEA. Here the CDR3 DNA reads TGTGCCAGCAGCTTAGTGTTTGGACAGGTTTCACCCCTCCACTTT. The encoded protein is CASSLVFGQVSPLHF.

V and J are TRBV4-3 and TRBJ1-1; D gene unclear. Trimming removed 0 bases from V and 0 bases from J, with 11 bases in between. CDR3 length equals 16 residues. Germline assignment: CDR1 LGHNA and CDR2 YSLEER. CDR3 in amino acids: CASSQEVTELNTEAFF. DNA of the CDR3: TGCGCCAGCAGCCAAGAAGTTACGGAGCTGAACACTGAAGCTTTCTTT.

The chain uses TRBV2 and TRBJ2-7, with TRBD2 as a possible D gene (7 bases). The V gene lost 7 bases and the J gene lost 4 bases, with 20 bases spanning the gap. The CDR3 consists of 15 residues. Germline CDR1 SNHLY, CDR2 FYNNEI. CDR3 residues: CASTTGGAGGYEQYF. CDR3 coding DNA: TGTGCCAGCACCACTGGGGGGGCCGGGGGTTACGAGCAGTACTTC.

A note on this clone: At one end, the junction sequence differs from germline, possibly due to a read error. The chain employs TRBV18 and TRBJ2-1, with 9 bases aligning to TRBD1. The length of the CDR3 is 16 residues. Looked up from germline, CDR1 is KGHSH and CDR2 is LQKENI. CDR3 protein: CVSSPPRQGDLNEQFF. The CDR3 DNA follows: TGTGTCAGCTCACCACCGAGACAGGGGGACCTCAATGAGCAGTTCTTC.

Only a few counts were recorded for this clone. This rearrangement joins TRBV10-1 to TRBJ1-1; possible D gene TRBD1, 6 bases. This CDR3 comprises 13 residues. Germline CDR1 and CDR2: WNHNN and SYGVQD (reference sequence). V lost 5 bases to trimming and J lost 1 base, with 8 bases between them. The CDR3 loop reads CASSQGRNTEAFF. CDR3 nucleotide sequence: TGCGCCAGCAGTCAGGGGAGGAACACTGAAGCTTTCTTT.

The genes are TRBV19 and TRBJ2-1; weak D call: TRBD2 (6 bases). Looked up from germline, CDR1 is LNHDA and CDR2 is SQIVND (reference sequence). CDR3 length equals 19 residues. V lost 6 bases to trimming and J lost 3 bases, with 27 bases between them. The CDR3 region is CASSKLVRDLGAYYNEQFF. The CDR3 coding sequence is TGTGCCAGTAGCAAACTTGTGCGGGACCTAGGAGCCTACTACAATGAGCAGTTCTTC.

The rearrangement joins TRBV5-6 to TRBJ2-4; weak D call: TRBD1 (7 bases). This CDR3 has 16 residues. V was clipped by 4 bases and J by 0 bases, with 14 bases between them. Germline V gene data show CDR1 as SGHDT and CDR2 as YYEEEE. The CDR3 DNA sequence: TGTGCCAGCAGCACCCGACAGGGACTAGCCAAAAACATTCAGTACTTC. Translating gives CASSTRQGLAKNIQYF.

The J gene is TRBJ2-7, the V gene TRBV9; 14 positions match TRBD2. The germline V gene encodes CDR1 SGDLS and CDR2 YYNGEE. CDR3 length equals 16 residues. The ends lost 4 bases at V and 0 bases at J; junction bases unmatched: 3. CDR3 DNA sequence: TGTGCCAGCAGCCCCGGACTAGCGGGGGGCTCCTACGAGCAGTACTTC. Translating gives CASSPGLAGGSYEQYF.

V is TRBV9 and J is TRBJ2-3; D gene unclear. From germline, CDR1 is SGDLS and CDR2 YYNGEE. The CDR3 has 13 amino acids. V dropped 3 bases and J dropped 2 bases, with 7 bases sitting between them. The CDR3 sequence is CASSALNTDTQYF. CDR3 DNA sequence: TGTGCCAGCAGCGCCCTAAACACAGATACGCAGTATTTT.

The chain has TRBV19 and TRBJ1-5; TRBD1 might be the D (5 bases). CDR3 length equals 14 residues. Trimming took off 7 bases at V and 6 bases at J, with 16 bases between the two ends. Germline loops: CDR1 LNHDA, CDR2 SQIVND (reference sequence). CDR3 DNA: TGTGCCAGTACCAACCAGGGAAGAAGTCAGCCCCAGCATTTT. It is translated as CASTNQGRSQPQHF.

This chain's CDR3 is CASSVGGGQRGEQFF. CDR3 in DNA: TGTGCCAGCAGCGTAGGGGGAGGTCAACGAGGTGAGCAGTTCTTC. J is TRBJ2-1 and V is TRBV9, with D tentatively TRBD2 (6 bases). Germline V gives CDR1 SGDLS, CDR2 YYNGEE. The ends were cut back, 0 bases at V and 9 bases at J, with 16 bases in the middle. This CDR3 has 15 residues.

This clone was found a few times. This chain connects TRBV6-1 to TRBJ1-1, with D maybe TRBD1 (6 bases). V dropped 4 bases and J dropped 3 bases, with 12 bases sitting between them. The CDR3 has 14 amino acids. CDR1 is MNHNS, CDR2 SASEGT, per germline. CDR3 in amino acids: CASSAWDTDTEAFF. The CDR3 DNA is TGTGCCAGCAGTGCATGGGACACCGACACTGAAGCTTTCTTT.

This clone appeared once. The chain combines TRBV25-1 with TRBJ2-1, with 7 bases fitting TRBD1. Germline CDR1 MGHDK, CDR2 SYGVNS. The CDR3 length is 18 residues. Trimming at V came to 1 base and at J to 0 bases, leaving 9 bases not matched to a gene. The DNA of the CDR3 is TGTGCCAGCAGTGAATGGGCGGACAGGACACCCTCCTACAATGAGCAGTTCTTC. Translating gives CASSEWADRTPSYNEQFF.

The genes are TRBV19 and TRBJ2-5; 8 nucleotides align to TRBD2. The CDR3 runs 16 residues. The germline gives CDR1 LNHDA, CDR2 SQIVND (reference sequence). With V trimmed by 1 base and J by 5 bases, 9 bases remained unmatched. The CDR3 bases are TGTGCCAGTAGTATAGGAGGACTAGCCAGAGATGAGACCCAGTACTTC. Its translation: CASSIGGLARDETQYF. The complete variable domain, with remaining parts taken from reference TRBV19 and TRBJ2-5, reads DGGITQSPKYLFRKEGQNVTLSCEQNLNHDAMYWYRQDPGQGLRLIYYSQIVNDFQKGDIAEGYSVSREKKESFPLTVTSAQKNPTAFYLCASSIGGLARDETQYFGPGTRLLVL.

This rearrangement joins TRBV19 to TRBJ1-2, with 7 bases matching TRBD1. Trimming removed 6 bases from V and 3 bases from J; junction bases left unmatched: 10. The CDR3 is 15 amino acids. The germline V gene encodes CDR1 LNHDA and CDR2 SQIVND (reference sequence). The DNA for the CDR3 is TGTGCCAGTAGCTTAACAGGGGTAGGAGACTATGGCTACACCTTC. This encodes CASSLTGVGDYGYTF.